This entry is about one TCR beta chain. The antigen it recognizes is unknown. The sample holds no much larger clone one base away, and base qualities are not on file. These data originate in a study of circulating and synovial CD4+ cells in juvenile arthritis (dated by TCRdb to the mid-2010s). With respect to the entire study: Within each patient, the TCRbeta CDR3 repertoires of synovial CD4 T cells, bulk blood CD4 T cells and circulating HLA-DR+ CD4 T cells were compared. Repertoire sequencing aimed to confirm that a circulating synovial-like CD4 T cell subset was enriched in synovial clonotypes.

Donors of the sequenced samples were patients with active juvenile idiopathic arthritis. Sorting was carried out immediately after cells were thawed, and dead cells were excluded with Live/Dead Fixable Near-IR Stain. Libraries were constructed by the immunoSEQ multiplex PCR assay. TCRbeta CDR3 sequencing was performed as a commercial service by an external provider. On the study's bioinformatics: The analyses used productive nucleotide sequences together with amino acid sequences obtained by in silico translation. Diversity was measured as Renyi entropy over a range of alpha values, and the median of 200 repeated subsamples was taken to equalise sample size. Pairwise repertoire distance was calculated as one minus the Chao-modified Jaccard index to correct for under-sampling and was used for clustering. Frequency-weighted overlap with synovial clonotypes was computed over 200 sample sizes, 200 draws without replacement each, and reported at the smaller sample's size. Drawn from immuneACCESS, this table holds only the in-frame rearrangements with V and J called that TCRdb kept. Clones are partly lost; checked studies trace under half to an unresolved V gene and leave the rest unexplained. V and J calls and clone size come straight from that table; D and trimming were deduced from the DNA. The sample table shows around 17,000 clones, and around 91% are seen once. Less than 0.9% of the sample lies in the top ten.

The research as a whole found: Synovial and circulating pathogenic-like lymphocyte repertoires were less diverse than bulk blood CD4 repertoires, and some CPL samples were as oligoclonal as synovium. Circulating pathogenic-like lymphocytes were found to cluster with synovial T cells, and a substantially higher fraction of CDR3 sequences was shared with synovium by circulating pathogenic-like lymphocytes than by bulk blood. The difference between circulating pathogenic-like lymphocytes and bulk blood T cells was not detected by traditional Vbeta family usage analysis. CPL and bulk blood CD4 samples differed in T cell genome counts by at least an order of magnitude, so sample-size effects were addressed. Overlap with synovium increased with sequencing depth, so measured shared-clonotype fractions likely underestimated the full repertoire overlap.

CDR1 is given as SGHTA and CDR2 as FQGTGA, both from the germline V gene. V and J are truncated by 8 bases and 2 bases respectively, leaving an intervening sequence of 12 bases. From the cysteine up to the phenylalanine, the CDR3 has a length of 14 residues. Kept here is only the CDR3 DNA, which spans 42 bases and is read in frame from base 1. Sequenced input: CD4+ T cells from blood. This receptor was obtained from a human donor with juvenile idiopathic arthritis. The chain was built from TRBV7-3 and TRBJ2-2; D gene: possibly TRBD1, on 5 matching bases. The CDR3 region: CASRQFLNTGELFF. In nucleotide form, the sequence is TGTGCCAGCCGACAGTTCCTAAACACCGGGGAGCTGTTTTTT.